The next 22 T cell receptor beta chains were all read from a single sample in a study of OX40 agonist ivuxolimab in advanced cancers. Measured with immunoSEQ multiplex PCR; TCRdb has only the in-frame clones, and not every one. Here the sample spans about 65,000 clones, 80% to 90% being singletons. Sequences were derived from CD4+ or CD8+ T cells sorted from blood, sampled in a trial of the OX40 agonist ivuxolimab. The source is an adult with an advanced solid tumor such as melanoma, head and neck, liver or kidney cancer.

The V and J genes are TRBV27 and TRBJ1-1, with D maybe TRBD1 (6 bases). This CDR3 is 14 amino acids long. Germline CDR1 reads MNHEY; CDR2 reads SMNVEV (reference sequence). Between the trimmed V and J ends, which lost 4 bases and 3 bases, there was a span of 12 bases. Here the CDR3 reads CASSSQGWDTEAFF. CDR3 sequence (DNA): TGTGCCAGCAGTTCACAGGGATGGGACACTGAAGCTTTCTTT.

The rearrangement joins TRBV27 to TRBJ1-6; the D gene is possibly TRBD1 (6 bases). The CDR3 consists of 17 residues. V was trimmed by 0 bases and J by 7 bases, leaving 16 bases between them. Germline V lookup: CDR1 MNHEY, CDR2 SMNVEV (reference sequence). The CDR3 sequence is CASSLSLGATGNSPLHF. DNA for the CDR3: TGTGCCAGCAGTTTATCGTTGGGGGCTACGGGCAATTCACCCCTCCACTTT.

The chain uses TRBV15 and TRBJ2-3; D is tentatively TRBD1 or TRBD2 (5 bases each). The CDR3 contains 16 residues. The germline V and J ends were trimmed by 0 bases and 3 bases, with 13 bases remaining between them. Germline CDR1 LNHNV, CDR2 YYDKDF (reference sequence). DNA of the CDR3: TGTGCCACCAGCAGAGATCTTGGGGGTGGAACAGATACGCAGTATTTT. It encodes CATSRDLGGGTDTQYF.

The chain uses TRBV20-1 and TRBJ2-3; no firm D call. Germline values: CDR1 DFQATT, CDR2 SNEGSKA (reference sequence). CDR3 size: 11 residues. Trimming removed 6 bases from V and 7 bases from J, with 11 bases in between. The CDR3 here is CSAPITHTQYF. The CDR3 coding sequence is TGCAGTGCCCCTATAACCCATACGCAGTATTTT.

This clone was seen just once. V is TRBV14 and J is TRBJ2-1, with a tentative D call TRBD2 (7 bases). Trimming cost V 9 bases and J 9 bases, with 12 bases left between them. CDR1 is SGHDN and CDR2 is FVKESK in the germline V gene. The CDR3 is 11 residues long. The CDR3 sequence is CASGGGFEQFF. The CDR3 region has the DNA TGTGCCAGTGGGGGGGGCTTTGAGCAGTTCTTC.

The gene calls are TRBV5-4 and TRBJ1-5; D remains unclear. Trimming pared 0 bases from V and 3 bases from J, leaving 10 bases between. CDR3 length: 15 residues. Germline-derived CDR1 and CDR2 are SGHNT and YYREEE (reference sequence). The CDR3 bases are TGTGCCAGCAGCTTGGATCCGTTACCCAATCAGCCCCAGCATTTT. It encodes CASSLDPLPNQPQHF.

The chain couples TRBV7-9 to TRBJ1-5, with 7 positions matching TRBD1. The CDR3 totals 18 residues. Germline CDR1 and CDR2: SEHNR and FQNEAQ (reference sequence). V shed 1 base, J shed 1 base, and the junction held 10 bases outside the gene matches. CDR3 loop: CASSLGTGFLGSNQPQHF. In nucleotides, the CDR3 is TGTGCCAGCAGCTTAGGGACAGGTTTTTTGGGAAGCAATCAGCCCCAGCATTTT.

The CDR3 reads CASSYLQGASHEQYF. CDR3 coding DNA: TGTGCCAGCAGCTATCTACAGGGGGCCTCGCACGAGCAGTACTTC. This chain connects TRBV11-3 to TRBJ2-5; TRBD1 matches 9 bases. The DNA end lines up better with TRBJ2-7; the J call may be wrong. This CDR3 spans 15 amino acids. The germline gives CDR1 SGHNT, CDR2 YENEEA.

This clone appeared a few times. The gene calls are TRBV5-5 and TRBJ1-2; unclear D gene. V was cut by 0 bases and J by 0 bases, with 6 bases left in between. The germline V gene encodes CDR1 SGHKS and CDR2 YYEKEE (reference sequence). The CDR3 covers 14 residues. CDR3 DNA sequence: TGTGCCAGCAGCTTGGATATAACTAACTATGGCTACACCTTC. The encoded protein is CASSLDITNYGYTF.

The V call is TRBV10-1, the J call TRBJ2-1; possibly TRBD1 for D (6 bases). Germline V gene sequence: CDR1 WNHNN, CDR2 SYGVQD (reference sequence). This CDR3 spans 14 amino acids. Trimming shortened V by 5 bases and J by 10 bases, and 18 bases separated the two germline ends. The CDR3 is CASSPGGPLGEQFF. The CDR3 DNA sequence: TGCGCCAGCAGTCCTGGGGGCCCGCTCGGGGAGCAGTTCTTC.

The CDR3 is CASSDRQANDEQFF. The CDR3 bases are TGTGCCAGCAGCGACAGACAGGCCAACGATGAGCAGTTCTTC. The V call is TRBV9, the J call TRBJ2-1, with a weak D call TRBD1 (6 bases). There are 14 residues in the CDR3. Germline loops: CDR1 SGDLS, CDR2 YYNGEE. V lost 3 bases and J 8 bases, leaving 15 bases between the germline ends.

The table lists this clone with a count of one. The chain couples TRBV29-1 to TRBJ1-2; tentatively, D is TRBD1 (5 bases). The CDR3 is 11 residues long. Germline assignment: CDR1 SQVTM and CDR2 ANQGSEA. The V end was cut by 4 bases, the J end by 4 bases, with 7 bases between. The CDR3 coding sequence is TGCAGCGTTGGGGGCGGCTATGGCTACACCTTC. Translation: CSVGGGYGYTF.

This chain links TRBV6-1 with TRBJ2-1, with 7 bases fitting TRBD1. J lost 9 bases, V lost 2 bases, and 10 bases had no gene match. The CDR3 consists of 15 residues. The germline gives CDR1 MNHNS, CDR2 SASEGT. The CDR3 region has the DNA TGTGCCAGCAGTGAACCAGGGGGTAGGTTGGGTGAGCAGTTCTTC. Encoded protein: CASSEPGGRLGEQFF.

This clone was counted once. The rearrangement links TRBV9 to TRBJ2-1; 13 nucleotides line up with TRBD2. Germline V gene lookup returns CDR1 SGDLS and CDR2 YYNGEE. The CDR3 totals 15 residues. Trimming removed 4 bases from V and 6 bases from J; junction bases left unmatched: 4. The chain's CDR3 is CASSPRLAGGNEQFF. The CDR3 DNA sequence: TGTGCCAGCAGCCCCCGACTAGCGGGGGGCAATGAGCAGTTCTTC.

This rearrangement joins TRBV29-1 to TRBJ2-1, with 7 bases that match TRBD1. Per the germline V gene, CDR1 is SQVTM and CDR2 is ANQGSEA. V shed 5 bases, J shed 9 bases, and the junction held 7 bases outside the gene matches. The CDR3 is 12 amino acids. The CDR3 protein is CSVRTGRGEQFF. CDR3 sequence (DNA): TGCAGCGTTCGGACAGGACGGGGTGAGCAGTTCTTC.

CDR3 coding DNA: TGTGCCAGTAGTGCAATTACAGGGGGCGGAGAAAAACTGTTTTTT. This translates into CASSAITGGGEKLFF. The chain employs TRBV19 and TRBJ1-4; 9 bases align to TRBD1. Germline lookup yields CDR1 LNHDA and CDR2 SQIVND (reference sequence). The CDR3 sequence is 15 residues long. The V gene end was trimmed by 5 bases and the J gene end by 8 bases; junction bases not matched to a gene: 9.

The gene calls are TRBV11-3 and TRBJ2-7; D remains unclear. V was trimmed by 3 bases and J by 2 bases, leaving 14 bases between them. Germline CDR1 SGHNT, CDR2 YENEEA. This CDR3 region has 15 residues. CDR3: CASSFLSRRPYEQYF. DNA for the CDR3: TGTGCCAGCAGCTTCTTGAGTCGTCGCCCCTACGAGCAGTACTTC.

The chain carries TRBV25-1 and TRBJ2-1, with D perhaps TRBD2 (5 bases). CDR3 length: 16 amino acids. Germline V gives CDR1 MGHDK, CDR2 SYGVNS. With 4 bases removed from V and 4 bases from J, the gap between germline ends came to 17 bases. The CDR3 loop is CASSGSGRTVYNEQFF. CDR3 bases: TGTGCCAGCAGTGGATCTGGACGGACTGTTTACAATGAGCAGTTCTTC.

The V and J genes are TRBV5-8 and TRBJ1-5, with a tentative D call TRBD1 (5 bases). The length of the CDR3 is 15 residues. V lost 0 bases and J 11 bases, leaving 18 bases between the germline ends. Germline lookup yields CDR1 SGHTS and CDR2 YDEGEE. The CDR3 loop is CASSLGGGGLRTQHF. CDR3 sequence (DNA): TGTGCCAGCAGCTTGGGCGGGGGGGGACTAAGGACCCAGCATTTT.

This sequence joins TRBV27 and TRBJ1-2; TRBD1 aligns across 10 bases. Germline lookup yields CDR1 MNHEY and CDR2 SMNVEV (reference sequence). V shed 2 bases and J 7 bases; nucleotides not matched to a gene: 1. CDR3 length: 13 residues. Here the CDR3 reads CASSLGQGGGYTF. CDR3 in DNA: TGTGCCAGCAGTTTAGGACAGGGGGGTGGCTACACCTTC.

V usage is TRBV2 and J usage is TRBJ2-1, with a tentative D call TRBD2 (6 bases). CDR3 length: 19 residues. Trimming removed 2 bases at V and 3 bases at J, with 23 bases between. CDR1 is SNHLY, CDR2 FYNNEI, per germline. The CDR3 sequence: CASSEYFSSRLEDYNEQFF. CDR3 nucleotides: TGTGCCAGCAGTGAATACTTTTCCTCGAGACTAGAGGACTACAATGAGCAGTTCTTC.

The chain is built from TRBV7-2 and TRBJ2-7; D ambiguous. The germline CDR1 and CDR2 sequences are SGHTA and FQGNSA. The CDR3 has 13 residues. Deletions cut 5 bases from V and 6 bases from J, with 14 bases between. The CDR3 sequence: CASSLNGRLEQYF. For the CDR3, the DNA is TGTGCCAGCAGCCTCAACGGTCGGCTCGAGCAGTACTTC.